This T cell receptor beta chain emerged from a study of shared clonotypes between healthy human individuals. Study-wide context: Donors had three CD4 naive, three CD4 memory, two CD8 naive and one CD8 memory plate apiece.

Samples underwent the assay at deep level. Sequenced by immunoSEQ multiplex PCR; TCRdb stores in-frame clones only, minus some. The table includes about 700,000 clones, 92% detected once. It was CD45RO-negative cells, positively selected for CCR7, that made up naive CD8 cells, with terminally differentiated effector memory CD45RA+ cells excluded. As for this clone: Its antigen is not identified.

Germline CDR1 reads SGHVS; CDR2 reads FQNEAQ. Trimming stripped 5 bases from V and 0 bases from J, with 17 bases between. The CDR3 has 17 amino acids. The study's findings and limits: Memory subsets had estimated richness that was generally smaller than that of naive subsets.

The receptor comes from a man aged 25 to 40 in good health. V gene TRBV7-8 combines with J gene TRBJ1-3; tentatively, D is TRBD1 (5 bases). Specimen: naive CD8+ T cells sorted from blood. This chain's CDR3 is CASSLVGTTSSGNTIYF. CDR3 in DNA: TGTGCCAGCAGCCTCGTCGGGACTACTTCCTCTGGAAACACCATATATTTT.